This is a list of T cell receptor beta chains from one sample in a study of OX40 agonist ivuxolimab in advanced cancers. Assay used: immunoSEQ multiplex PCR; TCRdb lists only in-frame clones, some missing. The sample yields 96,000 or so clones, more than 80% seen once. The input for sequencing was CD4+ or CD8+ T cells sorted from blood, taken in a trial of the OX40 agonist ivuxolimab. These receptor sequences come from an adult with an advanced solid tumor such as melanoma, head and neck, liver or kidney cancer. Each CDR3 is given with its conserved first and last residue.

cdr3_aa: CAWKGRESTGELFF
j_call: TRBJ2-2
v_call: TRBV30
cdr3_length: 14

cdr3_aa: CASSEYGQGEGLFF
j_call: TRBJ1-4
v_call: TRBV25-1
cdr3_length: 14

cdr3_aa: CASSLSRTNTEAFF
j_call: TRBJ1-1
v_call: TRBV7-2
cdr3_length: 14

cdr3_aa: CASSFKGGADYTQYF
j_call: TRBJ2-3
v_call: TRBV7-2
cdr3_length: 15

cdr3_aa: CSAKLSGVQYF
j_call: TRBJ2-7
v_call: TRBV20-1
cdr3_length: 11

cdr3_aa: CASGLVQGQGGYEQYF
j_call: TRBJ2-7
v_call: TRBV12-5
cdr3_length: 16

cdr3_aa: CASSLADRGLAKNIQYF
j_call: TRBJ2-4
v_call: TRBV5-4
cdr3_length: 17

cdr3_aa: CSVGGAGYTF
j_call: TRBJ1-2
v_call: TRBV20-1
cdr3_length: 10

cdr3_aa: CASSQDPTDDGYTF
j_call: TRBJ1-2
v_call: TRBV4-1
cdr3_length: 14

cdr3_aa: CATSLSGGMNTEAFF
j_call: TRBJ1-1
v_call: TRBV27
cdr3_length: 15

cdr3_aa: CASSYGLGFKAFF
j_call: TRBJ1-1
v_call: TRBV6-5
cdr3_length: 13

cdr3_aa: CAWRRAGRGEKLFF
j_call: TRBJ1-4
v_call: TRBV30
cdr3_length: 14

cdr3_aa: CASSYSGGNNSPLHF
j_call: TRBJ1-6
v_call: TRBV6-5
cdr3_length: 15

cdr3_aa: CASSLGSEGYEQYF
j_call: TRBJ2-7
v_call: TRBV7-7
cdr3_length: 14

cdr3_aa: CASSYEGGPNTEAFF
j_call: TRBJ1-1
v_call: TRBV5-1
cdr3_length: 15

cdr3_aa: CASSPRQGAGTDTQYF
j_call: TRBJ2-3
v_call: TRBV7-9
cdr3_length: 16

cdr3_aa: CASSYSRVPGNQPQHF
j_call: TRBJ1-5
v_call: TRBV6-6
cdr3_length: 16

cdr3_aa: CASGNFGQGYEQYF
j_call: TRBJ2-7
v_call: TRBV28
cdr3_length: 14

cdr3_aa: CASTRGDRATYGYTF
j_call: TRBJ1-2
v_call: TRBV6-5
cdr3_length: 15

cdr3_aa: CASSRTITDTQYF
j_call: TRBJ2-3
v_call: TRBV2
cdr3_length: 13

cdr3_aa: CASSVSFSYEQYF
j_call: TRBJ2-7
v_call: TRBV6-5
cdr3_length: 13

cdr3_aa: CASRSGGGVYGYTF
j_call: TRBJ1-2
v_call: TRBV6-5
cdr3_length: 14

cdr3_aa: CASSPDRGGGNTEAFF
j_call: TRBJ1-1
v_call: TRBV7-2
cdr3_length: 16

cdr3_aa: CAWSVGNTDTQYF
j_call: TRBJ2-3
v_call: TRBV30
cdr3_length: 13

cdr3_aa: CASKRDANEKLFF
j_call: TRBJ1-4
v_call: TRBV19
cdr3_length: 13

cdr3_aa: CASSLDSTDTQYF
j_call: TRBJ2-3
v_call: TRBV5-6
cdr3_length: 13

cdr3_aa: CASSQGDNSYEQYF
j_call: TRBJ2-7
v_call: TRBV4-2
cdr3_length: 14

cdr3_aa: CASSPAGTPYEQYF
j_call: TRBJ2-7
v_call: TRBV7-2
cdr3_length: 14

cdr3_aa: CASSYQDTQYF
j_call: TRBJ2-3
v_call: TRBV6-5
cdr3_length: 11

cdr3_aa: CASTSGGATYNEQFF
j_call: TRBJ2-1
v_call: TRBV13
cdr3_length: 15

cdr3_aa: CASSFRDHYEQYF
j_call: TRBJ2-7
v_call: TRBV27
cdr3_length: 13

cdr3_aa: CASSLVAGQGARSTGELFF
j_call: TRBJ2-2
v_call: TRBV11-2
cdr3_length: 19

cdr3_aa: CASSLGPQMGEQYF
j_call: TRBJ2-7
v_call: TRBV5-4
cdr3_length: 14